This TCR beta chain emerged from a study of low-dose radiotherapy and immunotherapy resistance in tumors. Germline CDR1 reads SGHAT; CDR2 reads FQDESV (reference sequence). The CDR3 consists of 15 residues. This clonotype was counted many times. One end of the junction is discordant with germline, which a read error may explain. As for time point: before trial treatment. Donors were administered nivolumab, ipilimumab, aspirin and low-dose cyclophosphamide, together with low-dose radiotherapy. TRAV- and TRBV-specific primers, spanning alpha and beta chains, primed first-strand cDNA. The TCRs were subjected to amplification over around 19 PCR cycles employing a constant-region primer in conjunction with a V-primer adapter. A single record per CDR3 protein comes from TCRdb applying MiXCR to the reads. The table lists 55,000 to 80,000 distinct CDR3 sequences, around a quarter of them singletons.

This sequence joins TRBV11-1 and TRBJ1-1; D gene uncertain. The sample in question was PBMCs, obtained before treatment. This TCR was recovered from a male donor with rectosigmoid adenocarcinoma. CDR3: CASSQSRAAYTEAFF. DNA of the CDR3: TGCGCCAGCAGCCAATCCCGGGCGGCATACACTGAAGCTTTCTTT.